A single sample gave rise to the 12 T cell receptor beta chains below, sequenced in a study of T cell repertoires in cytomegalovirus infection. These TCRs' antigens remain unknown. TCRdb recomputed calls from the reads with MiXCR, one row per CDR3 protein. The sample comprises about 830,000 distinct CDR3 sequences, 32% of which are singletons, and under 15% rests with the top ten. The sample consisted of cultured CD8+ T cells from PBMCs, taken from culture after CMV antigen stimulation. Receptor source: a human donor in good health (CMV status not recorded). Some clones in this sample may be carry-over from other donors' samples.

This clonotype was detected only a few times. This chain connects TRBV10-1 to TRBJ2-1; no clear D. Germline CDR1 WNHNN, CDR2 SYGVQD (reference sequence). V lost 3 bases, J lost 8 bases, and 5 bases lay in between. The CDR3 has 11 amino acids. In DNA, the CDR3 is TGCGCCAGCAGTGACTGGGATGAGCAGTTCTTC. This codes for CASSDWDEQFF.

In this sample, this clonotype turned up a few times. The chain is built from TRBV6-1 and TRBJ1-1; D remains unclear. With 8 bases removed from V and 2 bases from J, the gap between germline ends came to 9 bases. The CDR3 spans 12 residues. Germline assignment: CDR1 MNHNS and CDR2 SASEGT. CDR3 sequence: CASPSGNTEAFF. CDR3 nucleotides: TGTGCCAGCCCCAGCGGCAACACTGAAGCTTTCTTT.

This clonotype was counted only a few times. The rearrangement joins TRBV4-1 to TRBJ1-4; D possibly corresponds to TRBD1 (5 bases). V was clipped by 5 bases and J by 0 bases, with 7 bases between them. The CDR3 covers 14 residues. In germline, CDR1 is MGHRA, CDR2 YSYEKL. The DNA for the CDR3 is TGCGCCAGCAGCTTCAGGGCAACTAATGAAAAACTGTTTTTT. Translation gives CASSFRATNEKLFF.

A word on this clonotype: The junction does not match germline at one end; this may be a read error. The chain links TRBV10-3 to TRBJ1-1; D unclear. CDR3 length equals 11 residues. Germline V gene sequence: CDR1 ENHRY, CDR2 SYGVKD. The CDR3 DNA reads TGTACCATTGGACCCAACACTGAAGCTTTCTTT. Residues: CTIGPNTEAFF.

Regarding this clonotype: At one of its ends the junction is not consistent with the germline gene, which may arise from a read error. The chain is built from TRBV6-5 and TRBJ2-7; D remains ambiguous. Germline V CDR1 and CDR2: MNHEY, SVGAGI. The CDR3 sequence is 17 residues long. CDR3 sequence reads: CANSSVPTASSSYEQYF. The CDR3 DNA reads TGTGCCAACAGTTCGGTCCCTACAGCGTCCAGCTCCTACGAGCAGTACTTC.

This clonotype turned up a few times. The V and J genes are TRBV13 and TRBJ2-1; 10 nucleotides match TRBD2. With 5 bases clipped from V and 5 bases from J, the junction kept 12 bases outside the gene matches. The germline V gene encodes CDR1 PRHDT and CDR2 FYEKMQ (reference sequence). The CDR3 sequence is 17 residues long. The CDR3 bases are TGTGCCAGCAGCCCCGAAACCAGCGGGGGGGCACACAATGAGCAGTTCTTC. This encodes CASSPETSGGAHNEQFF.

This chain links TRBV20-1 with TRBJ1-6; D gene uncertain. This CDR3 has 14 amino acids. V gave up 6 bases and J gave up 8 bases, with 17 bases separating them. Germline V gives CDR1 DFQATT, CDR2 SNEGSKA (reference sequence). The CDR3 DNA reads TGCAGTGCCCCGAAGGAGGGTACGGATTCACCCCTCCACTTT. It encodes CSAPKEGTDSPLHF.

The table lists this clonotype with a few counts. The V and J genes are TRBV4-2 and TRBJ2-7; possible D gene TRBD2, 6 bases. This CDR3 contains 14 residues. Trimming removed 4 bases at V and 4 bases at J, with 14 bases between. Germline-derived CDR1 and CDR2 are LGHNA and YNFKEQ. The CDR3 nucleotides are TGTGCCAGCAGCCCTTCGGGGGATCTTTACGAGCAGTACTTC. This encodes CASSPSGDLYEQYF.

This clonotype was detected many times. The chain joins TRBV7-8 to TRBJ2-5; 15 positions match TRBD2. CDR1 and CDR2 from the germline V gene are SGHVS and FQNEAQ. J was trimmed by 1 base and V by 3 bases; bases with no gene match: 3. This CDR3 has 17 residues. This chain's CDR3 is CASSLGLAGGIQETQYF. CDR3 coding DNA: TGTGCCAGCAGCTTGGGACTAGCGGGGGGTATCCAAGAGACCCAGTACTTC. The whole variable domain, filled in from reference TRBV7-8 and TRBJ2-5, reads GAGVSQSPRYKVAKRGQDVALRCDPISGHVSLFWYQQALGQGPEFLTYFQNEAQLDKSGLPSDRFFAERPEGSVSTLKIQRTQQEDSAVYLCASSLGLAGGIQETQYFGPGTRLLVL.

The chain is built from TRBV27 and TRBJ2-3; D is unresolved. The CDR3 runs 16 residues. V was shortened by 4 bases and J by 0 bases, with 14 bases between the two germline ends. The germline gives CDR1 MNHEY, CDR2 SMNVEV (reference sequence). Here the CDR3 reads CASSSSAPVSTDTQYF. The CDR3 DNA is TGTGCCAGCAGTTCCAGCGCGCCCGTTAGCACAGATACGCAGTATTTT.

The chain uses TRBV29-1 and TRBJ2-7, with unresolved D. The CDR3 extends over 11 amino acids. CDR1 is SQVTM and CDR2 is ANQGSEA in the germline V gene. The ends were cut back, 4 bases at V and 1 base at J, with 5 bases in the middle. The CDR3, as DNA: TGCAGCGTTGCCGGATCCTACGAGCAGTACTTC. Translation: CSVAGSYEQYF.

The chain carries TRBV5-1 and TRBJ1-5; 8 bases fit TRBD1. This CDR3 spans 14 amino acids. The germline gives CDR1 SGHRS, CDR2 YFSETQ. The V and J ends lost 9 bases and 2 bases, in that order; junction bases with no gene match: 7. In DNA form, the CDR3 reads TGCGCCAACCGCCTGGACAGGGGCAATCAGCCCCAGCATTTT. Amino acids: CANRLDRGNQPQHF. Combining the CDR3 with reference TRBV5-1 and TRBJ1-5 gives the whole variable domain KAGVTQTPRYLIKTRGQQVTLSCSPISGHRSVSWYQQTPGQGLQFLFEYFSETQRNKGNFPGRFSGRQFSNSRSEMNVSTLELGDSALYLCANRLDRGNQPQHFGDGTRLSIL.